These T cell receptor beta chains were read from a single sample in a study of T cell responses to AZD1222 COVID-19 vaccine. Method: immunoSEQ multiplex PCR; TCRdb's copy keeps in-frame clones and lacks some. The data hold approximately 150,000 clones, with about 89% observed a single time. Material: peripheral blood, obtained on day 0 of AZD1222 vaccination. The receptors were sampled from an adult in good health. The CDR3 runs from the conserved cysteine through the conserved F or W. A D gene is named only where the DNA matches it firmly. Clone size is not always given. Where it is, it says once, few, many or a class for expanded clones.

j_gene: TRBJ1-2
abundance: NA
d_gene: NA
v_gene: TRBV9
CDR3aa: CASSARFLMDGYTF
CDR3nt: TGTGCCAGCAGCGCGCGGTTCCTCATGGATGGCTACACCTTC

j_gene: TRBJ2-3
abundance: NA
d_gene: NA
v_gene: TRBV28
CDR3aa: CASTSGLTRQYF
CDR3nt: TGTGCCAGCACCTCCGGACTCACACGGCAGTATTTT

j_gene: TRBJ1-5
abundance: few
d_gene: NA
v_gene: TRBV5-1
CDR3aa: CASSLAGNQPQHF
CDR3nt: TGCGCCAGCAGCTTGGCAGGAAACCAGCCCCAGCATTTT

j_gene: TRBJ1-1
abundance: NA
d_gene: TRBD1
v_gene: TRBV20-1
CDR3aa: CSAQGDREAFF
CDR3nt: TGCAGTGCCCAGGGGGACAGGGAAGCTTTCTTT

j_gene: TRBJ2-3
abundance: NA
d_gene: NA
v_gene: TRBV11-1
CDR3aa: CASSFSPAGTDTQYF
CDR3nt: TGTGCCAGCAGCTTTTCCCCGGCGGGCACAGATACGCAGTATTTT

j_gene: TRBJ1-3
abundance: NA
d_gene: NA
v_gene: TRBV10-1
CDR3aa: CASSFRIGTSEGNGSGNTIYF
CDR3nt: TGCGCCAGCAGTTTCCGGATCGGAACCTCAGAAGGTAATGGCTCTGGAAACACCATATATTTT

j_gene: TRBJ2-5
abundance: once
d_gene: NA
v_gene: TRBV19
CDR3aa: CASSISGGRVTQYF
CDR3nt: TGTGCCAGTAGTATAAGTGGCGGTAGAGTGACCCAGTACTTC

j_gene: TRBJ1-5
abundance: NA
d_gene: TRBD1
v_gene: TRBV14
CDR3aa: CASSPTGINQPQHF
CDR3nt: TGTGCCAGCAGCCCGACAGGGATCAATCAGCCCCAGCATTTT

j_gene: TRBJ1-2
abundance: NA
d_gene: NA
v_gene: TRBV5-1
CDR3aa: CASSLARDTRGYTF
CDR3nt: TGCGCCAGCAGCTTGGCCAGAGACACTCGAGGCTACACCTTC

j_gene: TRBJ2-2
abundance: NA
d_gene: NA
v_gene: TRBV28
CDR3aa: CASSKVDTGELFF
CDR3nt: TGTGCCAGCAGTAAGGTCGACACCGGGGAGCTGTTTTTT

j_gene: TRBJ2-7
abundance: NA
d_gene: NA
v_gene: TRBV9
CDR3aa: CASSVGGGPYEQYF
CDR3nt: TGTGCCAGCAGCGTAGGAGGAGGCCCCTACGAGCAGTACTTC

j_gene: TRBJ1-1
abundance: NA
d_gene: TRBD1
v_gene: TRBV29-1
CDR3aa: CSVQAGTGGAETFF
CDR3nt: TGCAGCGTGCAAGCCGGGACAGGGGGCGCCGAAACTTTCTTT

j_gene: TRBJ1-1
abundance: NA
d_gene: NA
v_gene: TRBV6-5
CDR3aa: CASRSDPAGNTEAFF
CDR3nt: TGTGCCAGCAGATCCGACCCGGCGGGGAACACTGAAGCTTTCTTT

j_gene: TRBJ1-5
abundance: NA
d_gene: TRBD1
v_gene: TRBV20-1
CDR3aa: CSASASGTGVGGQPQHF
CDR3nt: TGCAGTGCTAGTGCCTCCGGGACAGGGGTAGGGGGTCAGCCCCAGCATTTT